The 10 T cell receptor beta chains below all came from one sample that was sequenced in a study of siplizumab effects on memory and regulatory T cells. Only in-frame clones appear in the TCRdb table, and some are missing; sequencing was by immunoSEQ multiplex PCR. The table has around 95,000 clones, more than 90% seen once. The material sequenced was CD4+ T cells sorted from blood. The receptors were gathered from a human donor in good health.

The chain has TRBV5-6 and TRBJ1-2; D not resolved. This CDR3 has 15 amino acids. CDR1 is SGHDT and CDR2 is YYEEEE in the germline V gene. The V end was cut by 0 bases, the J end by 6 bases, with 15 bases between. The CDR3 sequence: CASSLASLGGDGYTF. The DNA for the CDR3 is TGTGCCAGCAGCTTGGCCAGCCTGGGTGGAGATGGCTACACCTTC.

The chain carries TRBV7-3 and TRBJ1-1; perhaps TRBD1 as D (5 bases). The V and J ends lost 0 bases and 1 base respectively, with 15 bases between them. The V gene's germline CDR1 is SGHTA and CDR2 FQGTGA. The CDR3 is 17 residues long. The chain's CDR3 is CASSLTRAGTSNTEAFF. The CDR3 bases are TGTGCCAGCAGCTTAACTCGGGCAGGGACCTCGAACACTGAAGCTTTCTTT.

CDR3 sequence (DNA): TGTGCTAGTGGTCCTCCGAATCAGCCCCAGCATTTT. This gives the protein CASGPPNQPQHF. This chain connects TRBV12-5 to TRBJ1-5; D is ambiguous. Germline values: CDR1 LGHNT, CDR2 FRNRAP. V gave up 5 bases and J gave up 4 bases, with 6 bases separating them. The CDR3 sequence is 12 residues long.

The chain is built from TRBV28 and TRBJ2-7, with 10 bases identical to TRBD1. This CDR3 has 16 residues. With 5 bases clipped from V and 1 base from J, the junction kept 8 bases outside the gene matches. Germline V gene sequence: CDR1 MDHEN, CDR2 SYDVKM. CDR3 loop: CASSRDRGLGSYEQYF. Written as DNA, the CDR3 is TGTGCCAGCAGTCGCGACAGGGGGCTCGGGTCCTACGAGCAGTACTTC.

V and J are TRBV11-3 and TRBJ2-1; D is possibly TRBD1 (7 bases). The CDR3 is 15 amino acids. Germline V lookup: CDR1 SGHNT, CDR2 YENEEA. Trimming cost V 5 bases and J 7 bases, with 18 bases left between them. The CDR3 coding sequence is TGTGCCAGCAGCCAGGGGGGCCTCTCGAGAAATGAGCAGTTCTTC. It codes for CASSQGGLSRNEQFF.

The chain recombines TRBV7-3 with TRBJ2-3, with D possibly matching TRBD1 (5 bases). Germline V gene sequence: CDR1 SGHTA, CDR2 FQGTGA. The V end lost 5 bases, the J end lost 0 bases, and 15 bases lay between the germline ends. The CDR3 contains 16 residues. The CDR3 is CASSPALGVSTDTQYF. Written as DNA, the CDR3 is TGTGCCAGCAGCCCTGCTCTAGGGGTTAGCACAGATACGCAGTATTTT.

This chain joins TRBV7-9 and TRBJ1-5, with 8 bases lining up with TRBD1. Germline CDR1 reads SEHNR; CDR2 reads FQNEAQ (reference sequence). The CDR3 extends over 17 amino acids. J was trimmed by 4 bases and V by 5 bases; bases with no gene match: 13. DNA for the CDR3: TGTGCCAGCAGCCCGGAGTGGTCCGGGACAGGTAATCAGCCCCAGCATTTT. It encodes CASSPEWSGTGNQPQHF.

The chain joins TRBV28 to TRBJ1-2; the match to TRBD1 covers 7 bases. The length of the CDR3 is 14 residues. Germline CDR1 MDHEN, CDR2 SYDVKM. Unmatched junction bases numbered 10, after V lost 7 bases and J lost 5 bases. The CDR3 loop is CASTINRGFYGYTF. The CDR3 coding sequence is TGTGCCAGCACCATTAACAGGGGCTTTTATGGCTACACCTTC.

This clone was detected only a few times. As DNA, the CDR3 is TGTGCCAGCAGCTCCTCCGGCCAGGGGGGAACGGGGTATAATTCACCCCTCCACTTT. Amino acids: CASSSSGQGGTGYNSPLHF. The chain is built from TRBV4-2 and TRBJ1-6; 7 bases line up with TRBD1. From germline, CDR1 is LGHNA and CDR2 YNFKEQ. CDR3 length equals 19 residues. J gave up 4 bases and V 5 bases, and 17 bases lay outside the gene matches.

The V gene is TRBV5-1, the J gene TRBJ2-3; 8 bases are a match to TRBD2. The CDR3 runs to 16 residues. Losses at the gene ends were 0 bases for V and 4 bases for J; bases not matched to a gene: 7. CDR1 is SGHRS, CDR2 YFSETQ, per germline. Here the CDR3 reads CASSLALTGGPDTQYF. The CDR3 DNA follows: TGCGCCAGCAGCTTGGCCTTGACGGGGGGGCCAGATACGCAGTATTTT.